The table lists the clone carrying this T cell receptor beta chain with a few counts. Its antigen is as yet unknown. The PCR contained 60 Vbeta and 13 Jbeta primers. Generated by immunoSEQ multiplex PCR, the TCRdb table keeps only in-frame clones and is missing some. The sample holds some 100,000 clones, 75% seen once. The data were taken from a study of cytomegalovirus exposure and HLA in healthy donors. Overall study findings and caveats: As a later analysis showed, several of the most significant clusters appeared to be linked to common viral pathogens. For most TCR beta V segments, an earlier analysis put the productive rate at about 87% or about 30% of the time.

The germline V gene encodes CDR1 SGHKS and CDR2 YYEKEE (reference sequence). This CDR3 is built from 14 residues. The V gene lost 4 bases and the J gene lost 3 bases, with 13 bases spanning the gap. The sample consisted of PBMCs. The sequence was collected from a man aged 50 to 60 in good health and CMV-seronegative. J is TRBJ1-2 and V is TRBV5-5; a possible D gene is TRBD1 (6 bases). This CDR3 reads CASSLGQKYYGYTF. DNA for the CDR3: TGTGCCAGCAGCCTCGGACAGAAATACTATGGCTACACCTTC. The full variable domain, in which reference TRBV5-5 and TRBJ1-2 provide the parts outside the CDR3, is DAGVTQSPTHLIKTRGQQVTLRCSPISGHKSVSWYQQVLGQGPQFIFQYYEKEERGRGNFPDRFSARQFPNYSSELNVNALLLGDSALYLCASSLGQKYYGYTFGSGTRLTVV.